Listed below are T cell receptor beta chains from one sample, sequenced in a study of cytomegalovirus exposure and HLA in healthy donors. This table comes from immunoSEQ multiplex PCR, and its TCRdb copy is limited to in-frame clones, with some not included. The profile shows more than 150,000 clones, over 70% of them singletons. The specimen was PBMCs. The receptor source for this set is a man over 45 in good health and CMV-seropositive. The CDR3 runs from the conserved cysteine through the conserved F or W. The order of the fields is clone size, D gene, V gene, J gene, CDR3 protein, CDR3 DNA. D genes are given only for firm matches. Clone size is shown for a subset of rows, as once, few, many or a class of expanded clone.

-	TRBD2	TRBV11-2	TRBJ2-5	CASSSGTSGYQETQYF	TGTGCCAGCAGCTCCGGGACTAGCGGTTACCAAGAGACCCAGTACTTC
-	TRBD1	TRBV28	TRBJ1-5	CASSPQTGGNQPQHF	TGTGCCAGCAGCCCCCAGACAGGGGGCAATCAGCCCCAGCATTTT
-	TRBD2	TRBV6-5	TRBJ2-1	CASRGGTSGYNEQFF	TGTGCCAGCAGGGGAGGGACTAGCGGCTACAATGAGCAGTTCTTC
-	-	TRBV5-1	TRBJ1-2	CASSLKGETNYGYTF	TGCGCCAGCAGCCTCAAGGGGGAAACTAACTATGGCTACACCTTC
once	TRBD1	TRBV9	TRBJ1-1	CASSAGGGAYTEAFF	TGTGCCAGCAGCGCTGGAGGGGGCGCGTACACTGAAGCTTTCTTT
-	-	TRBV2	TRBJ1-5	CASSAQGSFYNQPQHF	TGTGCCAGCAGTGCCCAGGGAAGTTTTTACAATCAGCCCCAGCATTTT
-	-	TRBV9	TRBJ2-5	CASSVVPGETQYF	TGTGCCAGCAGCGTAGTACCAGGGGAGACCCAGTACTTC
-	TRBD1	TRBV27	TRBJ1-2	CATRPRGPDGYTF	TGTGCCACCCGGCCGAGGGGGCCCGATGGCTACACCTTC
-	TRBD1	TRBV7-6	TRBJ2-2	CASRRQGDTGELFF	TGTGCCAGCAGAAGACAGGGAGACACCGGGGAGCTGTTTTTT
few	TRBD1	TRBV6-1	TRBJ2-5	CASSEYGTGSLTQYF	TGTGCCAGCAGTGAATACGGGACAGGGTCTTTGACCCAGTACTTC
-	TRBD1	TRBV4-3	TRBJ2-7	CASSQDGLPDRGCYEQYF	TGCGCCAGCAGCCAAGATGGACTTCCCGACAGGGGGTGTTACGAGCAGTACTTC
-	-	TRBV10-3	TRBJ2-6	CAISESADSGANVLTF	TGTGCCATCAGTGAGTCGGCGGACTCTGGGGCCAACGTCCTGACTTTC
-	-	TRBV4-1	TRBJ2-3	CASSQLGGTDTQYF	TGCGCCAGCAGCCAATTGGGCGGCACAGATACGCAGTATTTT
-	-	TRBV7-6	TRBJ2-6	CASSSPWEAGANVLTF	TGTGCCAGCAGCTCCCCCTGGGAGGCTGGGGCCAACGTCCTGACTTTC
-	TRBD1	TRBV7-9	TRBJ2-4	CASSLQGTGGVKNIQYF	TGTGCCAGCAGCTTACAGGGGACAGGGGGGGTCAAAAACATTCAGTACTTC
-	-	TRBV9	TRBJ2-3	CASSLGQRTDTQYF	TGTGCCAGCAGCCTAGGACAGCGCACAGATACGCAGTATTTT
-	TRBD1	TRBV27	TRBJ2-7	CASSPKTGGYEQYF	TGTGCCAGCAGTCCGAAGACAGGGGGTTACGAGCAGTACTTC
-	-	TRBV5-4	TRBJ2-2	CASSSEAGELFF	TGTGCCAGCAGCTCGGAGGCCGGGGAGCTGTTTTTT
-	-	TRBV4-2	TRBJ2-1	CATSFGQSNEQFF	TGTGCCACCTCCTTTGGGCAGAGTAATGAGCAGTTCTTC
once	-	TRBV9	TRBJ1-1	CASSATAGVSTEAFF	TGTGCCAGCAGCGCCACGGCGGGGGTAAGCACTGAAGCTTTCTTT
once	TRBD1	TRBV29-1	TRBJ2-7	CSVETGGSYEQYF	TGCAGCGTTGAAACAGGGGGGTCCTACGAGCAGTACTTC
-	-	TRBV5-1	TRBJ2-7	CASSLEAGPYEQYF	TGCGCCAGCAGCTTGGAGGCGGGCCCCTACGAGCAGTACTTC
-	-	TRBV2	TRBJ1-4	CASSAETVGQKLFF	TGTGCCAGCAGTGCGGAGACAGTTGGTCAAAAACTGTTTTTT
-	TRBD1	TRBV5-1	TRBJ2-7	CASSAGDRGKSEQYF	TGCGCCAGCAGCGCGGGGGACAGGGGGAAGAGCGAGCAGTACTTC
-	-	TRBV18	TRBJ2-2	CASSPGQGWSVELFF	TGTGCCAGCTCACCGGGGCAGGGATGGAGCGTGGAGCTGTTTTTT
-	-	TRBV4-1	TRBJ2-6	CASSWGPGANVLTF	TGCGCCTCCTCCTGGGGGCCCGGGGCCAACGTCCTGACTTTC
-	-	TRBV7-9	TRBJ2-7	CASSSAQFVSSYEQYF	TGTGCCAGCAGCTCCGCTCAATTCGTGAGCTCCTACGAGCAGTACTTC
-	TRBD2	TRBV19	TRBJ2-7	CASSIGGGPSYEQYF	TGTGCCAGTAGTATAGGCGGGGGGCCTTCCTACGAGCAGTACTTC
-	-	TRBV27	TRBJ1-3	CASRGPGNTIYF	TGTGCCAGCAGGGGGCCTGGAAACACCATATATTTT
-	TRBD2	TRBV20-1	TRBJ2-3	CSAERGDTQYF	TGCAGTGCCGAGCGGGGAGATACGCAGTATTTT
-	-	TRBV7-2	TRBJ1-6	CASSLKARGSYNSPLHF	TGTGCCAGCAGCTTAAAGGCCAGGGGCTCCTATAATTCACCCCTCCACTTT
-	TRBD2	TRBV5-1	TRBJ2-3	CASSVLAGHTDTQYF	TGCGCCAGCAGCGTTCTAGCGGGACACACAGATACGCAGTATTTT
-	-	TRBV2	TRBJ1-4	CASSTRTDPWEKLFF	TGTGCCAGCAGTACCCGGACAGACCCTTGGGAAAAACTGTTTTTT
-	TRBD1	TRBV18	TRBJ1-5	CASSVTGANQPQHF	TGTGCCAGCTCAGTAACAGGGGCCAATCAGCCCCAGCATTTT
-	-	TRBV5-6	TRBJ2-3	CASRRLLGTDTQYF	TGTGCCAGTAGACGACTACTCGGCACAGATACGCAGTATTTT
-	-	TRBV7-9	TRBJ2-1	CASSLVRTDGAIEQFF	TGTGCCAGCAGCTTAGTCCGGACAGATGGAGCGATTGAGCAGTTCTTC
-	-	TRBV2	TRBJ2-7	CASSAGGAAYEQYF	TGTGCCAGCAGTGCTGGCGGGGCCGCCTACGAGCAGTACTTC
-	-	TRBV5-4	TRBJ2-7	CASSLGPLEYEQYF	TGTGCCAGCAGCTTGGGCCCCCTGGAGTACGAGCAGTACTTC
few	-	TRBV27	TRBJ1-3	CASRLGQSSGNTIYF	TGTGCCAGCAGACTCGGACAGAGCTCTGGAAACACCATATATTTT
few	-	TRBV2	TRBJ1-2	CASTENYGYTF	TGTGCCAGTACAGAAAACTATGGCTACACCTTC